Following are 21 T cell receptor beta chains from one sample sequenced in a study of identifying expanded T cells in peripheral blood. Sequencing used immunoSEQ multiplex PCR; TCRdb keeps in-frame clones, though not all of them. The sample has roughly 130,000 clones, approximately 86% seen once. The sample taken for sequencing was blood. These TCRs come from a person between 18 and 75 years old in good health.

V is TRBV5-4 and J is TRBJ2-1; D gene ambiguous. Trimming stripped 5 bases from V and 7 bases from J, with 10 bases between. The CDR3 is made up of 12 amino acids. Germline-derived CDR1 and CDR2 are SGHNT and YYREEE (reference sequence). The CDR3 loop reads CASSRARNEQFF. In DNA form, the CDR3 reads TGTGCCAGCAGTCGGGCTCGAAATGAGCAGTTCTTC.

J is TRBJ1-5 and V is TRBV27, with D hard to call. V dropped 8 bases and J dropped 4 bases, with 12 bases sitting between them. CDR1 is MNHEY and CDR2 is SMNVEV in the germline V gene (reference sequence). There are 13 residues in the CDR3. The CDR3 is CASRGGWNQPQHF. The CDR3 DNA follows: TGTGCCAGCCGAGGAGGGTGGAATCAGCCCCAGCATTTT.

This chain links TRBV28 with TRBJ2-1, with 9 positions matching TRBD1. The CDR3 is 15 residues long. Unmatched junction bases numbered 7, after V lost 5 bases and J lost 5 bases. Germline CDR1 MDHEN, CDR2 SYDVKM. Here the CDR3 reads CASSLPGTGNNEQFF. CDR3 nucleotide sequence: TGTGCCAGCAGTCTTCCCGGGACAGGGAACAATGAGCAGTTCTTC.

This clone has a handful of counts. The chain couples TRBV5-5 to TRBJ2-7; 8 bases match TRBD2. After removal of 3 bases from V and 0 bases from J, the junction contained 20 bases not matched to a gene. The germline V gene has CDR1 SGHKS and CDR2 YYEKEE (reference sequence). The CDR3 is 20 residues long. Here the CDR3 DNA reads TGTGCCAGCAGCTCAACCTCAGGACAGTTAGCGGGATTCAGCTCCTACGAGCAGTACTTC. It yields the protein CASSSTSGQLAGFSSYEQYF.

The gene calls are TRBV18 and TRBJ2-1; the match to TRBD1 covers 10 bases. Germline loops: CDR1 KGHSH, CDR2 LQKENI. V lost 2 bases and J lost 7; bases outside the gene matches: 2. The CDR3 runs to 14 residues. The CDR3 is CASSPDRGLNEQFF. The CDR3, as DNA: TGTGCCAGCTCACCAGACAGGGGGCTTAATGAGCAGTTCTTC.

The chain recombines TRBV25-1 with TRBJ2-3, with 8 bases that match TRBD2. The CDR3 is made up of 14 amino acids. V lost 7 bases, J lost 6 bases, and 9 bases stayed unmatched. Germline CDR1 reads MGHDK; CDR2 reads SYGVNS. The CDR3 bases are TGTGCCAGCATGGAGGGACTAGATGGGGATACGCAGTATTTT. Translation gives CASMEGLDGDTQYF.

The chain recombines TRBV7-9 with TRBJ2-7; D not resolved. The V end lost 2 bases, the J end lost 5 bases, and 19 bases lay between the germline ends. The CDR3 sequence is 16 residues long. CDR1 and CDR2 (germline): SEHNR, FQNEAQ (reference sequence). For the CDR3, the DNA is TGTGCCAGCAGCTTATTCCCGGCGGCCACTATCCACGAGCAGTACTTC. Its translation is CASSLFPAATIHEQYF.

The chain employs TRBV4-2 and TRBJ2-1; 14 nucleotides agree with TRBD2. V gave up 2 bases and J gave up 8 bases; unmatched junction bases: 5. The CDR3 spans 16 residues. CDR1 LGHNA and CDR2 YNFKEQ come from the germline V gene. The chain's CDR3 is CASSQLGLAGAHEQFF. As DNA, the CDR3 is TGTGCCAGCAGCCAACTGGGACTAGCGGGAGCCCATGAGCAGTTCTTC.

V is TRBV7-8 and J is TRBJ2-5; 10 bases match TRBD2. J lost 4 bases, V lost 1 base, and 9 bases had no gene match. The CDR3 has 17 residues. The germline V gene has CDR1 SGHVS and CDR2 FQNEAQ. DNA of the CDR3: TGTGCCAGCAGCTTAGGTCCCTGGACTAGCGGCCGAGAGACCCAGTACTTC. This translates into CASSLGPWTSGRETQYF.

The chain employs TRBV5-4 and TRBJ1-1; no firm D call. Germline assignment: CDR1 SGHNT and CDR2 YYREEE (reference sequence). The CDR3 consists of 13 residues. V gave up 0 bases and J gave up 6 bases, with 9 bases separating them. For the CDR3, the DNA is TGTGCCAGCAGCTTGGCCCAGCAGCCTGAAGCTTTCTTT. This sequence encodes CASSLAQQPEAFF.

V gene TRBV5-1 combines with J gene TRBJ2-1; no definite D call. Germline-derived CDR1 and CDR2 are SGHRS and YFSETQ. Trimming removed 0 bases at V and 2 bases at J, with 12 bases between. This CDR3 has 16 residues. The DNA of the CDR3 is TGCGCCAGCAGCTTGGATCCGGGCTCCCCCTACAATGAGCAGTTCTTC. This encodes CASSLDPGSPYNEQFF.

The rearrangement uses TRBV27 and TRBJ2-7, with TRBD1 identical over 12 bases. The germline V gene encodes CDR1 MNHEY and CDR2 SMNVEV (reference sequence). The CDR3 has 15 amino acids. V trimming: 3 bases; J trimming: 4 bases; junction bases outside the gene matches: 4. The CDR3: CASSLRGQGAYEQYF. DNA of the CDR3: TGTGCCAGCAGTTTGAGGGGACAGGGGGCGTACGAGCAGTACTTC.

The chain recombines TRBV19 with TRBJ1-1; no definite D call. The CDR3 has 11 amino acids. Trimming removed 9 bases from V and 4 bases from J, with 9 bases in between. Germline assignment: CDR1 LNHDA and CDR2 SQIVND (reference sequence). The CDR3 DNA reads TGTGCCAGCCAGAGCAGCACTGAAGCTTTCTTT. It yields the protein CASQSSTEAFF. Full variable domain (remainder filled in from reference TRBV19 and TRBJ1-1): DGGITQSPKYLFRKEGQNVTLSCEQNLNHDAMYWYRQDPGQGLRLIYYSQIVNDFQKGDIAEGYSVSREKKESFPLTVTSAQKNPTAFYLCASQSSTEAFFGQGTRLTVV.

This clone has just a few counts. Additional DNA sequences in this sample encode the identical CDR3. The genes are TRBV5-8 and TRBJ1-4; 7 nucleotides agree with TRBD1. Per germline, CDR1 SGHTS and CDR2 YDEGEE. V lost 0 bases, J lost 7 bases, and 3 bases stayed unmatched. This CDR3 spans 14 amino acids. CDR3: CASSLGQGGEKLFF. DNA for the CDR3: TGTGCCAGCAGCTTGGGACAGGGAGGTGAAAAACTGTTTTTT.

The gene calls are TRBV6-1 and TRBJ1-5; perhaps TRBD1 as D (5 bases). The CDR3 spans 13 residues. The V end lost 1 base, the J end lost 8 bases, and 9 bases lay between the germline ends. From germline, CDR1 is MNHNS and CDR2 SASEGT. CDR3 sequence: CASSEVGDEPQHF. The DNA for the CDR3 is TGTGCCAGCAGTGAAGTAGGGGACGAGCCCCAGCATTTT.

The J gene is TRBJ2-1, the V gene TRBV29-1; 9 bases align to TRBD2. Germline values: CDR1 SQVTM, CDR2 ANQGSEA. The CDR3 covers 17 residues. V shed 0 bases, J shed 9 bases, and the junction held 15 bases outside the gene matches. CDR3 in amino acids: CSVEDPDSGSERGEQFF. The CDR3 bases are TGCAGCGTTGAAGATCCGGATAGCGGGAGCGAGCGGGGTGAGCAGTTCTTC.

The chain links TRBV6-5 to TRBJ1-1; D is uncertain. This CDR3 contains 14 residues. Trimming stripped 4 bases from V and 0 bases from J, with 9 bases between. The germline V gene encodes CDR1 MNHEY and CDR2 SVGAGI. CDR3 sequence reads: CASSSPNMNTEAFF. In DNA form, the CDR3 reads TGTGCCAGCAGTTCACCCAATATGAACACTGAAGCTTTCTTT.

The chain has TRBV5-4 and TRBJ1-1; D is unclear. Germline-derived CDR1 and CDR2 are SGHNT and YYREEE (reference sequence). The CDR3 is 15 amino acids. V was pared by 5 bases and J by 4 bases, with 18 bases between. The CDR3 sequence is CASRLNPITGTEAFF. The CDR3 coding sequence is TGTGCCAGCAGACTAAACCCCATCACGGGCACTGAAGCTTTCTTT.

The chain combines TRBV4-3 with TRBJ1-1; possible D gene TRBD1, 5 bases. V was shortened by 0 bases and J by 5 bases, with 7 bases between the two germline ends. Germline assignment: CDR1 LGHNA and CDR2 YSLEER. The CDR3 is 13 amino acids. The CDR3 reads CASSQDRGTEAFF. The CDR3 nucleotides are TGCGCCAGCAGCCAAGATCGGGGGACTGAAGCTTTCTTT.

The chain carries TRBV7-2 and TRBJ1-2, with a tentative D call TRBD1 (6 bases). Germline loops: CDR1 SGHTA, CDR2 FQGNSA. The germline V and J ends were trimmed by 5 bases and 0 bases, with 13 bases remaining between them. CDR3 length: 15 residues. The CDR3 reads CASSPRTEANYGYTF. Here the CDR3 DNA reads TGTGCCAGCAGCCCGCGGACAGAAGCTAACTATGGCTACACCTTC.

This clone was seen a single time. This chain links TRBV7-3 with TRBJ1-1; the D gene is possibly TRBD1 (6 bases). Germline lookup yields CDR1 SGHTA and CDR2 FQGTGA. The CDR3 runs 12 residues. V lost 2 bases and J 11 bases, leaving 12 bases between the germline ends. DNA of the CDR3: TGTGCCAGCAGCTTACTACAGGGCGGCGCTTTCTTT. It specifies CASSLLQGGAFF.